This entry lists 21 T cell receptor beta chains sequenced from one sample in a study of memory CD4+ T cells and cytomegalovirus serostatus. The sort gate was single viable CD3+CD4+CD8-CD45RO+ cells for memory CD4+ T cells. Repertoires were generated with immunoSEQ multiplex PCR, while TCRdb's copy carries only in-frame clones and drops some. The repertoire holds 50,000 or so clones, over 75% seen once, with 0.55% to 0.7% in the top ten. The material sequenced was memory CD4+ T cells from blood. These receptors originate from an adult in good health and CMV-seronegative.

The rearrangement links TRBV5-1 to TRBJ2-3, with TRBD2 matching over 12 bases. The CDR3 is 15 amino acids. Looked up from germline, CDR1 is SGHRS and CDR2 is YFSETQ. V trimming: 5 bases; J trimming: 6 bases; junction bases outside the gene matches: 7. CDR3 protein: CASSSGTSGQDTQYF. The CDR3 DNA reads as TGCGCCAGCAGTTCCGGGACTAGCGGGCAGGATACGCAGTATTTT.

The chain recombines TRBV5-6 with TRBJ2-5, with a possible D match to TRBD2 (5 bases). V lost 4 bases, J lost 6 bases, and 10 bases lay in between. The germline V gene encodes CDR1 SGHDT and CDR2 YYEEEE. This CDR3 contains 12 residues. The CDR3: CASSAGIQTQYF. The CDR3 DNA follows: TGTGCCAGCAGCGCCGGGATTCAGACCCAGTACTTC. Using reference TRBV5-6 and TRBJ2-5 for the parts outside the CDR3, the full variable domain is DAGVTQSPTHLIKTRGQQVTLRCSPKSGHDTVSWYQQALGQGPQFIFQYYEEEERQRGNFPDRFSGHQFPNYSSELNVNALLLGDSALYLCASSAGIQTQYFGPGTRLLVL.

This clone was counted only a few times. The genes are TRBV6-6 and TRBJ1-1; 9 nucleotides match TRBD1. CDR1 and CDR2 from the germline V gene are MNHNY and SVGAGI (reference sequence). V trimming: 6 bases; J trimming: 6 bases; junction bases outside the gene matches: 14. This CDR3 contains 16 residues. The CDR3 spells CASSPGQGRNFPEAFF. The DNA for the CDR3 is TGTGCCAGCAGCCCTGGACAGGGGAGAAATTTCCCTGAAGCTTTCTTT.

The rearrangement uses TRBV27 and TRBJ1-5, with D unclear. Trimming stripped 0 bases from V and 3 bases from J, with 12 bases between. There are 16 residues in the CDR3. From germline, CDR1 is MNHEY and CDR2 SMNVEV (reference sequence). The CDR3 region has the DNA TGTGCCAGCAGTTTATCTTTTGGAGGGTACAATCAGCCCCAGCATTTT. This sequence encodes CASSLSFGGYNQPQHF.

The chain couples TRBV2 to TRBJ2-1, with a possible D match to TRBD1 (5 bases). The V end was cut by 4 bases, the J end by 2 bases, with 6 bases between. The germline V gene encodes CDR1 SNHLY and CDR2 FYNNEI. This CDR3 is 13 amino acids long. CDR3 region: CASSGRAYNEQFF. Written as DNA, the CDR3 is TGTGCCAGCAGTGGCAGGGCCTACAATGAGCAGTTCTTC.

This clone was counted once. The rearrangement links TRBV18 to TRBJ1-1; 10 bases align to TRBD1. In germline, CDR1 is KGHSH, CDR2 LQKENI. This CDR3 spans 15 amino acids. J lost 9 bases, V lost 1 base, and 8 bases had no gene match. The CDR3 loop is CASSPQGGQGVQAFF. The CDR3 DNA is TGTGCCAGCTCACCACAAGGCGGACAGGGGGTTCAAGCTTTCTTT.

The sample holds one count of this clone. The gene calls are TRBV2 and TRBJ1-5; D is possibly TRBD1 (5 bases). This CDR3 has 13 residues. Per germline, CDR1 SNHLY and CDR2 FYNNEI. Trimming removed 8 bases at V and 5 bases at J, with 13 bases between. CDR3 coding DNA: TGTGCCAGCTCGGAGGCAGGGCATCAGCCCCAGCATTTT. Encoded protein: CASSEAGHQPQHF. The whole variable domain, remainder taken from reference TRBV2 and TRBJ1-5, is EPEVTQTPSHQVTQMGQEVILRCVPISNHLYFYWYRQILGQKVEFLVSFYNNEISEKSEIFDDQFSVERPDGSNFTLKIRSTKLEDSAMYFCASSEAGHQPQHFGDGTRLSIL.

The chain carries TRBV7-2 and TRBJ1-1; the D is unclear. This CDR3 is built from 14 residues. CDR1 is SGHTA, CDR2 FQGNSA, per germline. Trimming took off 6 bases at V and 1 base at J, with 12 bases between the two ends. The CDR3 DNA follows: TGTGCCAGCAGTCGTAGGGCAGGGAACACTGAAGCTTTCTTT. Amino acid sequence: CASSRRAGNTEAFF.

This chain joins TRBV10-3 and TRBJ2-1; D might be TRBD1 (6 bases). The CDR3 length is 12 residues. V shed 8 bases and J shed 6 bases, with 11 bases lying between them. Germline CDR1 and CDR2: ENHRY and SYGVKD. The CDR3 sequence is CAIVGGGNEQFF. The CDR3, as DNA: TGTGCCATCGTTGGGGGCGGCAATGAGCAGTTCTTC.

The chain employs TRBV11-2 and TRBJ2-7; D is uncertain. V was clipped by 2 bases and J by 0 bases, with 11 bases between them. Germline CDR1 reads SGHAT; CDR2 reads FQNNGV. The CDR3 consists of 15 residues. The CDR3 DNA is TGTGCCAGCAGCTTACTCCCCGCAGCCTCCTACGAGCAGTACTTC. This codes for CASSLLPAASYEQYF.

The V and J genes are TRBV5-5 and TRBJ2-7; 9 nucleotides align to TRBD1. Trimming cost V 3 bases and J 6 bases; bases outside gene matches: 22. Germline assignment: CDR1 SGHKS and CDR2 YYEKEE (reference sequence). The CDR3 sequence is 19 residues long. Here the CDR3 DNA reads TGTGCCAGCAGCTCCCGTGACATTATTGACAGGGGGATTTCTCGCGAGCAGTACTTC. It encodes CASSSRDIIDRGISREQYF.

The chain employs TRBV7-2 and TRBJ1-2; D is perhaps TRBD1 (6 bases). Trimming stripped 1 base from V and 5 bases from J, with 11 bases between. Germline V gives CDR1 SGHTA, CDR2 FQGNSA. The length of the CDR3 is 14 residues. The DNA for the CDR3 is TGTGCCAGCAGCTTAGGGGGGCCCCAGTATGGCTACACCTTC. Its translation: CASSLGGPQYGYTF.

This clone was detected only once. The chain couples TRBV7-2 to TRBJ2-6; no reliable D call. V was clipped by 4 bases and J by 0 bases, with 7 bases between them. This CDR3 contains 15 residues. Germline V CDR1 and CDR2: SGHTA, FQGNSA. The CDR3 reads CASSYANSGANVLTF. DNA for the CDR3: TGTGCCAGCAGCTACGCTAACTCTGGGGCCAACGTCCTGACTTTC.

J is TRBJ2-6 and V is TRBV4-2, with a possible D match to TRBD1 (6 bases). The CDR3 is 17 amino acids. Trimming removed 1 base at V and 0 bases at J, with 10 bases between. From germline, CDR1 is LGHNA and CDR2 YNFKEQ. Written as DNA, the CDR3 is TGTGCCAGCAGCCAAGTGGGGGCCAACTCTGGGGCCAACGTCCTGACTTTC. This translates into CASSQVGANSGANVLTF.

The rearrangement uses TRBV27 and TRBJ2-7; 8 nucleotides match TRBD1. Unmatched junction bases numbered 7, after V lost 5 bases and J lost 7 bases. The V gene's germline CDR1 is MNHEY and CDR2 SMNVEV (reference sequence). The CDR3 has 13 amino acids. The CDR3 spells CASSPRQGREQYF. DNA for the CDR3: TGTGCCAGCAGTCCCCGACAGGGGAGGGAGCAGTACTTC.

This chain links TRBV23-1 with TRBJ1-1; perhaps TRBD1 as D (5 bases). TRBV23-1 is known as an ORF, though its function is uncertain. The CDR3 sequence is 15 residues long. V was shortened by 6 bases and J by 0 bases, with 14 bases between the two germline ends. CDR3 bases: TGCGCCAGCAGACAAGGCGCCAGGGTGAACACTGAAGCTTTCTTT. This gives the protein CASRQGARVNTEAFF.

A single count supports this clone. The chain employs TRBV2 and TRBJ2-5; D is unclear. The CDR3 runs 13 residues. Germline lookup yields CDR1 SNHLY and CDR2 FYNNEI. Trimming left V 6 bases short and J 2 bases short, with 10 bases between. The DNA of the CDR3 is TGTGCCAGCAGGGAACAGATACAAGAGACCCAGTACTTC. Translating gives CASREQIQETQYF.

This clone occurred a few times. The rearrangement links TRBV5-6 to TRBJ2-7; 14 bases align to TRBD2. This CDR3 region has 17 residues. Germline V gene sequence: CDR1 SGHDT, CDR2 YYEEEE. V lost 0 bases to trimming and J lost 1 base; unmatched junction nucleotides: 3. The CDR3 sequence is CASSLGLAGGRSYEQYF. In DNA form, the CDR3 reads TGTGCCAGCAGCTTGGGACTAGCGGGGGGGCGGTCCTACGAGCAGTACTTC.

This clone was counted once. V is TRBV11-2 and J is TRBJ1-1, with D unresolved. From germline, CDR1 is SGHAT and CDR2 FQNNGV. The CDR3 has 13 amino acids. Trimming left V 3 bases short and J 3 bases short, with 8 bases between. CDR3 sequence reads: CASSFVRDTEAFF. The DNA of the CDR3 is TGTGCCAGCAGCTTTGTGAGGGACACTGAAGCTTTCTTT.

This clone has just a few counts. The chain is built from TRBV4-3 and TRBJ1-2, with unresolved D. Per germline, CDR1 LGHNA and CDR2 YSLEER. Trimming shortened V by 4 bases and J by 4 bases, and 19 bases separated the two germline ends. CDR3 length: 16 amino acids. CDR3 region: CASSPSQVRSLYGYTF. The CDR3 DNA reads TGCGCCAGCAGCCCGAGTCAGGTCAGGAGCCTCTATGGCTACACCTTC.

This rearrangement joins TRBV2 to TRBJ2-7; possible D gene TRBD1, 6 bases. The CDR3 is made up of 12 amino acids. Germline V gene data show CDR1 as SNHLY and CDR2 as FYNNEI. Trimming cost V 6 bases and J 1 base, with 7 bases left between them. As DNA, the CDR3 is TGTGCCAGCAGGCAGGGGTCCTACGAGCAGTACTTC. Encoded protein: CASRQGSYEQYF.